This T cell receptor beta chain was sequenced for a study of shared clonotypes between healthy human individuals. Study overall: Each donor contributed plates that comprised three CD4 naive, three CD4 memory, two CD8 naive and one CD8 memory. Findings of the study overall: Lower generation probabilities were found for non-shared clonotypes than for those shared by all four donors. In general, naive subsets displayed greater estimated richness than memory subsets did.

V was shortened by 1 base and J by 5 bases, with 19 bases between the two germline ends. This CDR3 is 17 amino acids long. The germline V gene encodes CDR1 SGHRS and CDR2 YFSETQ. Naive CD8 cells lacked CD45RO and underwent positive selection for CCR7, leaving out terminally differentiated effector memory CD45RA+ cells. Generated by immunoSEQ multiplex PCR, the TCRdb table keeps only in-frame clones and is missing some. The table includes around 2,000,000 clones, over 85% detected once. Turning to this clone: The antigen is not known.

Sequencing was done on a sample of naive CD8+ T cells sorted from blood. This TCR came from a man between 18 and 29 years old in good health. The chain carries TRBV5-1 and TRBJ2-1; TRBD2 is a possible D gene (6 bases). The CDR3 protein is CASSLRPTDRGDNEQFF. CDR3 coding DNA: TGCGCCAGCAGCTTGCGCCCGACAGACCGCGGGGACAATGAGCAGTTCTTC.